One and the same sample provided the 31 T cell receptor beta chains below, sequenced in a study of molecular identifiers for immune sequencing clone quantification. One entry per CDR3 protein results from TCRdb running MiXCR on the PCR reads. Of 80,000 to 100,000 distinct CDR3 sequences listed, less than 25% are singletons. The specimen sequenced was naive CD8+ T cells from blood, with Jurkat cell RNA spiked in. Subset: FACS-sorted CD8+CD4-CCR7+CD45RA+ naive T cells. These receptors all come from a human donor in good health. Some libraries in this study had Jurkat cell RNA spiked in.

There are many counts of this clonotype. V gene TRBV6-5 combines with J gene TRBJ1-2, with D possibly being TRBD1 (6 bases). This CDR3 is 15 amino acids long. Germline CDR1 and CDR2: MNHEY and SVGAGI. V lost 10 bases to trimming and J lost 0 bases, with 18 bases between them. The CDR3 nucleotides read TGTGCCACCAGAGACAGGAACTTCCCTAACTATGGCTACACCTTC. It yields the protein CATRDRNFPNYGYTF.

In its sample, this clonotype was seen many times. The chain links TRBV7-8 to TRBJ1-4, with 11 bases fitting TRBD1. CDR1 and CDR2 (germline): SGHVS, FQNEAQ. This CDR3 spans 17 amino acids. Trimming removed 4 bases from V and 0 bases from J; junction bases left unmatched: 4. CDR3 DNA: TGTGCCAGCAGCTCAAGGGACAGGGGGGCAACTAATGAAAAACTGTTTTTT. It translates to CASSSRDRGATNEKLFF.

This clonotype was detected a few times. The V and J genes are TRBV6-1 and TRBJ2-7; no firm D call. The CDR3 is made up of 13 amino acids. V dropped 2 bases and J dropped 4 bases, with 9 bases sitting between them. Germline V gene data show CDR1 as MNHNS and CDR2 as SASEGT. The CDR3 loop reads CASSETVGYEQYF. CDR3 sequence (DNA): TGTGCCAGCAGTGAAACTGTTGGGTACGAGCAGTACTTC.

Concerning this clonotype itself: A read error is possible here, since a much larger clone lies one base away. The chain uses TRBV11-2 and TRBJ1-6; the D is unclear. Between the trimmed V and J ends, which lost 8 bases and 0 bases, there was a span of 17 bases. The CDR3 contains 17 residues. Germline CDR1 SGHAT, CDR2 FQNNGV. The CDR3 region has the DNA TGTGCCAGCTGCTATGACGGACCGAGCTCCTATAATTCACCCCTCCACTTT. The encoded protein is CASCYDGPSSYNSPLHF.

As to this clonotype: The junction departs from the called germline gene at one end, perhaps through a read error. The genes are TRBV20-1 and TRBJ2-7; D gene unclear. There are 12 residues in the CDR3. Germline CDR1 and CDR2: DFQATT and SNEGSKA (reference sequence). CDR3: CCAREATYEQYF. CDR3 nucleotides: TGCTGTGCTAGAGAAGCTACCTACGAGCAGTACTTC.

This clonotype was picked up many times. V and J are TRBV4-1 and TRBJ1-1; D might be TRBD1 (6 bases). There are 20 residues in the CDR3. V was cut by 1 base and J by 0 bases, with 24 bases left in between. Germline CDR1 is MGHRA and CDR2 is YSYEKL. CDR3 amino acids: CASSQGYGTRKLEVNTEAFF. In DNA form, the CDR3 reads TGCGCCAGCAGCCAAGGATACGGGACACGCAAACTCGAGGTGAACACTGAAGCTTTCTTT.

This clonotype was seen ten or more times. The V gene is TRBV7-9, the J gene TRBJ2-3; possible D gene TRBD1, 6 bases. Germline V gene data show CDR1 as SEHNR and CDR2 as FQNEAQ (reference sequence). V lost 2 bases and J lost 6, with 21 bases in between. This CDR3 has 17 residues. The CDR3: CASSLPKDRPHVDTQYF. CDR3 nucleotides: TGTGCCAGCAGCTTACCCAAAGACAGGCCCCACGTGGATACGCAGTATTTT.

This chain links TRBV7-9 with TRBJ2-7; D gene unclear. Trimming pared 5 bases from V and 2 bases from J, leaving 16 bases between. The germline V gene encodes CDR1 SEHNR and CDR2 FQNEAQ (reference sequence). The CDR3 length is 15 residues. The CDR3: CASSDHGQTPYEQYF. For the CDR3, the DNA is TGTGCCAGCAGCGATCATGGGCAGACTCCCTACGAGCAGTACTTC.

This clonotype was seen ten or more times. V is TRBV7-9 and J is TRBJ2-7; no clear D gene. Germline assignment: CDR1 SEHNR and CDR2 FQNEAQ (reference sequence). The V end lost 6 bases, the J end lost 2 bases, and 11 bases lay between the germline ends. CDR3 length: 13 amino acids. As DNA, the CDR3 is TGTGCCAGCAGGGGTGCGGTGACCTACGAGCAGTACTTC. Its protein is CASRGAVTYEQYF.

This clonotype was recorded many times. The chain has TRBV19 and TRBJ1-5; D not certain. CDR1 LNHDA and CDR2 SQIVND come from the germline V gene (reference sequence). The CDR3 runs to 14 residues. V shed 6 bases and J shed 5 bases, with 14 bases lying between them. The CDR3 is CASSPGPEDQPQHF. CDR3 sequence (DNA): TGTGCCAGTAGCCCCGGACCGGAGGATCAGCCCCAGCATTTT.

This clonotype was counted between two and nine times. The CDR3 reads CASSQDSTRGFPYEQYF. The DNA of the CDR3 is TGCGCCAGCAGCCAGGATTCTACGAGGGGTTTCCCCTACGAGCAGTACTTC. This chain uses TRBV4-3 with TRBJ2-7; D is perhaps TRBD1 or TRBD2 (5 bases each). This CDR3 contains 17 residues. Trimming left V 3 bases short and J 2 bases short, with 20 bases between. Germline loops: CDR1 LGHNA, CDR2 YSLEER.

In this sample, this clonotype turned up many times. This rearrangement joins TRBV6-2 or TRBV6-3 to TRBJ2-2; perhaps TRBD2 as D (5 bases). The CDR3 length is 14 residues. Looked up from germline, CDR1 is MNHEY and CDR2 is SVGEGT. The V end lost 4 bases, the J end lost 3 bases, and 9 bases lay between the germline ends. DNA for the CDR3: TGTGCCAGCAGTTCCCGGGGAGACACCGGGGAGCTGTTTTTT. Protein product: CASSSRGDTGELFF.

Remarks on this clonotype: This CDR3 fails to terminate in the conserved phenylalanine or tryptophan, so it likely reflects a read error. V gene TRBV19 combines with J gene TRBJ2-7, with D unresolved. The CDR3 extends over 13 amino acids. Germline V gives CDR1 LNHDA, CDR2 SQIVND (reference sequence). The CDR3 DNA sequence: TGCGCCAGTCGTTATGCCCCCCAATACGAGCAGTACTTA. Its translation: CASRYAPQYEQYL.

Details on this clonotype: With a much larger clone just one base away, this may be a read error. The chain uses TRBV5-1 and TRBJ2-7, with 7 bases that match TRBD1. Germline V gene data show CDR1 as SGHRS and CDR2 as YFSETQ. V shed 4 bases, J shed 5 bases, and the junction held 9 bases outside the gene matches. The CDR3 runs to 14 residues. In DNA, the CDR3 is TGCGCCAGCAGCCTGGGACAGTGCGGCCACGAGCAGTACTTC. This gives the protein CASSLGQCGHEQYF.

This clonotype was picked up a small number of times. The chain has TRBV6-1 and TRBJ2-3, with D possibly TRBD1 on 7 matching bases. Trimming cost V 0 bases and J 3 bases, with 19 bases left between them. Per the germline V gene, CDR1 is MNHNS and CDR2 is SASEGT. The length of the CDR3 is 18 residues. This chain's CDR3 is CASSEATLAGGLTDTQYF. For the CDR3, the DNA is TGTGCCAGCAGTGAAGCAACCCTGGCAGGGGGGTTAACAGATACGCAGTATTTT.

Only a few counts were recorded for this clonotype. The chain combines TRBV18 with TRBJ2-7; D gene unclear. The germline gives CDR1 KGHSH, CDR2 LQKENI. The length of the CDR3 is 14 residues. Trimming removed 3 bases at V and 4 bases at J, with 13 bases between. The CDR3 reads CASSPGVSPYEQYF. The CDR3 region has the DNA TGTGCCAGCTCACCTGGGGTTAGCCCGTACGAGCAGTACTTC.

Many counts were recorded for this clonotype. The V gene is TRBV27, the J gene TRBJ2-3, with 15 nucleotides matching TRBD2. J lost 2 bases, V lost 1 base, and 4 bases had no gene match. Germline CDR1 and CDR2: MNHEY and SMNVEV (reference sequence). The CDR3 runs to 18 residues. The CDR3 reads CASSLLGLAGGPTDTQYF. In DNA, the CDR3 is TGTGCCAGCAGTTTATTGGGACTAGCGGGAGGCCCCACAGATACGCAGTATTTT.

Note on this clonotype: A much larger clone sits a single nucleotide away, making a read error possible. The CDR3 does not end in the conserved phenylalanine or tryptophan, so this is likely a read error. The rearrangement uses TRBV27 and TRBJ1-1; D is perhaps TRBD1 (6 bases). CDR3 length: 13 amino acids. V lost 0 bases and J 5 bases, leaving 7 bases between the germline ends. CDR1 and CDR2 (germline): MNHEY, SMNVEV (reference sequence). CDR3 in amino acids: CASSLSRGTEAFY. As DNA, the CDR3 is TGTGCCAGCAGTTTATCGAGGGGGACTGAAGCTTTCTAT.

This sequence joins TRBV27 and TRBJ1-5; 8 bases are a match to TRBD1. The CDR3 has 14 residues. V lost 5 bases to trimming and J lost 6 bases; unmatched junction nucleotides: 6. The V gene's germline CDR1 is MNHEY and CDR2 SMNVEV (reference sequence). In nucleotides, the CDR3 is TGTGCCAGCAGTATTGGACAGGGCTCTCAGCCCCAGCATTTT. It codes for CASSIGQGSQPQHF.

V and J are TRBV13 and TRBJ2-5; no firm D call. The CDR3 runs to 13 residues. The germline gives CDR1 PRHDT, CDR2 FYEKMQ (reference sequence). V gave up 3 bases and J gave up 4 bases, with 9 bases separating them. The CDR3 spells CASSFPFGETQYF. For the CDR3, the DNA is TGTGCCAGCAGCTTTCCGTTTGGAGAGACCCAGTACTTC.

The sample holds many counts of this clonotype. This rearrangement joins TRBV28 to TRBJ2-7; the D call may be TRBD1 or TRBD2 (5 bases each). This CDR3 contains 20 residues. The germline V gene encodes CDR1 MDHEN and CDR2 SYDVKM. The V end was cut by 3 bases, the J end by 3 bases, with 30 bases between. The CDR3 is CASSLPLGGSGTGARYEQYF. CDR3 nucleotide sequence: TGTGCCAGCAGTTTGCCCCTTGGCGGTTCAGGGACCGGGGCTCGCTACGAGCAGTACTTC. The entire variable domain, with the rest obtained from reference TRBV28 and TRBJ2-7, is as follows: DVKVTQSSRYLVKRTGEKVFLECVQDMDHENMFWYRQDPGLGLRLIYFSYDVKMKEKGDIPEGYSVSREKKERFSLILESASTNQTSMYLCASSLPLGGSGTGARYEQYFGPGTRLTVT.

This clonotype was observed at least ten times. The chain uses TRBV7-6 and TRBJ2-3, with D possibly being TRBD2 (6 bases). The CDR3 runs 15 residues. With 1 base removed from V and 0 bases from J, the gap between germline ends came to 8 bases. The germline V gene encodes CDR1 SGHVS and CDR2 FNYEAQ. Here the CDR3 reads CASSLVGRSTDTQYF. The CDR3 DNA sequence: TGTGCCAGCAGCTTAGTCGGGAGAAGCACAGATACGCAGTATTTT.

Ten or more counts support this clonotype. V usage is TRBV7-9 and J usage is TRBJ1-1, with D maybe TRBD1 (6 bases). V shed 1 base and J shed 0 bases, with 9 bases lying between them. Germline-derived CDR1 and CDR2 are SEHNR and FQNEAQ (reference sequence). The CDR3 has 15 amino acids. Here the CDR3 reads CASSLGDRMNTEAFF. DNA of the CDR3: TGTGCCAGCAGCTTAGGCGACAGGATGAACACTGAAGCTTTCTTT.

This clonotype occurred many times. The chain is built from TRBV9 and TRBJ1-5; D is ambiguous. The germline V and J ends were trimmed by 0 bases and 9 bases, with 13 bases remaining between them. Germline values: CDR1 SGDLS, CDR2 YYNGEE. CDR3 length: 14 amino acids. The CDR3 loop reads CASSVGLDRWPQHF. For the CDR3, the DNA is TGTGCCAGCAGCGTAGGATTGGACCGATGGCCCCAGCATTTT.

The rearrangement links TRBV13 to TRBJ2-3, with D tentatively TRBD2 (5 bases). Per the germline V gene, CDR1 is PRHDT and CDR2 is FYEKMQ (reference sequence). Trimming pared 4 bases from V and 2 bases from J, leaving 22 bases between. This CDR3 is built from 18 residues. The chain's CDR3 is CASSYAPAESSNTDTQYF. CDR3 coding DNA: TGTGCCAGCAGCTATGCGCCAGCGGAGTCCTCTAACACAGATACGCAGTATTTT.

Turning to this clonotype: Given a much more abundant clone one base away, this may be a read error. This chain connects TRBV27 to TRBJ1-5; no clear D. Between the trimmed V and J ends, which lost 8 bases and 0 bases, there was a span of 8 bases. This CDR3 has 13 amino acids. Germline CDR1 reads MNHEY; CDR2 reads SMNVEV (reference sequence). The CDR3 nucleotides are TGTGCCAGCTGTTACGATAGCAATCAGCCCCAGCATTTT. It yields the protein CASCYDSNQPQHF.

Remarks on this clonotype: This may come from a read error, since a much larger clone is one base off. This CDR3 is CAGSFSRDQPQHF. CDR3 nucleotides: TGTGCCGGCAGTTTCTCCAGGGATCAGCCCCAGCATTTT. The V call is TRBV27, the J call TRBJ1-5; possibly TRBD1 for D (5 bases). The CDR3 is made up of 13 amino acids. The germline V gene has CDR1 MNHEY and CDR2 SMNVEV (reference sequence).

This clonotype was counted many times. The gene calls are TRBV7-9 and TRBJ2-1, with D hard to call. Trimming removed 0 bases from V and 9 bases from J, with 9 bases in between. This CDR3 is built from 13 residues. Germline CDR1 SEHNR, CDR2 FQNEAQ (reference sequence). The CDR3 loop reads CASSLASQAEQFF. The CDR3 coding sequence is TGTGCCAGCAGCTTAGCATCTCAAGCTGAGCAGTTCTTC. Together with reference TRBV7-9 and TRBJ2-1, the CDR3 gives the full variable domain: DTGVSQNPRHKITKRGQNVTFRCDPISEHNRLYWYRQTLGQGPEFLTYFQNEAQLEKSRLLSDRFSAERPKGSFSTLEIQRTEQGDSAMYLCASSLASQAEQFFGPGTRLTVL.

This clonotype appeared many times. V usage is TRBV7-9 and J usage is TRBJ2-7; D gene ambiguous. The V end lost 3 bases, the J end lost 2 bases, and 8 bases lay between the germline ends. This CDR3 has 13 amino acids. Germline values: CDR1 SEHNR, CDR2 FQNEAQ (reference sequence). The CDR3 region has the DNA TGTGCCAGCAGCTTTCCAGGAACCTACGAGCAGTACTTC. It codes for CASSFPGTYEQYF. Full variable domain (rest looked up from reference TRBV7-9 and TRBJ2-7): DTGVSQNPRHKITKRGQNVTFRCDPISEHNRLYWYRQTLGQGPEFLTYFQNEAQLEKSRLLSDRFSAERPKGSFSTLEIQRTEQGDSAMYLCASSFPGTYEQYFGPGTRLTVT.

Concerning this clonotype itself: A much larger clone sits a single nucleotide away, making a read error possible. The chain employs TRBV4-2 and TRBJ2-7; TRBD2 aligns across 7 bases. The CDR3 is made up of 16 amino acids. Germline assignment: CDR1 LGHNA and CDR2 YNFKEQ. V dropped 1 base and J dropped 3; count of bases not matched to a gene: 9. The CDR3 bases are TGTGCCAGCAGCCAAGCCGGGACTTGCGGGAGCTACGAGCAGTACTTC. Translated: CASSQAGTCGSYEQYF.

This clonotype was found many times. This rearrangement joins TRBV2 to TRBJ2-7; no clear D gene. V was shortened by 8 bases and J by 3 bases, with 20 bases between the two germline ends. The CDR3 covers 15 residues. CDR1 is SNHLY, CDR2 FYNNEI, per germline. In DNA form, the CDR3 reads TGTGCCAGCGCCCGGTCGGGTACCGGATTCTACGAGCAGTACTTC. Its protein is CASARSGTGFYEQYF.